The clone carrying this T cell receptor (beta chain) showed up many times. Its antigen is undetermined. With MiXCR, TCRdb reprocessed the PCR reads. The sample records 34,000 or so clones, 15% to 20% being singletons. Every patient underwent thyroid surgery untreated. V dropped 3 bases and J dropped 5 bases, with 20 bases sitting between them. The germline gives CDR1 SGHNT, CDR2 YYREEE (reference sequence). The CDR3 length is 16 residues. The sample belongs to a study of metastatic and nonmetastatic thyroid tumors. Study background: Repertoire comparisons spanned blood and tumor or nodule tissue from malignant and benign thyroid patients. Findings of the study overall: Benign nodules were reported to have significantly lower TCR beta diversity than malignant thyroid tumors, in blood and tumor.

Sequences were obtained from blood. The TCR originated in a female donor with papillary thyroid cancer or a benign thyroid nodule (not recorded which). Some clones in this sample may be carry-over from other donors' samples. V usage is TRBV5-4 and J usage is TRBJ2-5, with D perhaps TRBD2 (5 bases). The CDR3 DNA sequence: TGTGCCAGCAGCTCATGGGGTTCTAAGCGGTGGGAGACCCAGTACTTC. Protein sequence: CASSSWGSKRWETQYF.